The TCR beta chain described here comes from a study of early T cells in non-severe SARS-CoV-2 infection. The V end lost 5 bases, the J end lost 5 bases, and 18 bases lay between the germline ends. Germline CDR1 is SQVTM and CDR2 is ANQGSEA. This CDR3 region has 14 residues. TCRdb used MiXCR to reprocess the 5' RACE reads, holding one entry per CDR3 protein. The table lists under 65,000 distinct CDR3 sequences, around 13% of them singletons, with about a tenth in the top ten. This clonotype originated in an adult who was a healthcare worker with PCR-confirmed SARS-CoV-2 infection or an uninfected control (not recorded which). Sequencing used whole blood, obtained at baseline. V gene TRBV29-1 combines with J gene TRBJ1-2; D is uncertain. Written as DNA, the CDR3 is TGCAGCGTTTTCCCGGGCCCACTAGGGTATGGCTACACCTTC. Protein sequence: CSVFPGPLGYGYTF.